One and the same sample provided the 27 T cell receptor beta chains below, sequenced in a study of identical twins. In TCRdb, the 5' RACE reads were re-called with MiXCR into one record per CDR3 protein. There are around 220,000 distinct CDR3 sequences in the sample; 10% occur only once, and 10% lies in the top ten. Sequences were obtained from memory T cells sorted from blood. Every receptor here comes from a middle-aged man in good health.

The chain is built from TRBV7-9 and TRBJ2-1, with D maybe TRBD1 (6 bases). This CDR3 has 14 residues. Trimming took 6 bases from V and 5 from J, leaving 14 bases between them. Germline V CDR1 and CDR2: SEHNR, FQNEAQ (reference sequence). The chain's CDR3 is CASSSNGQNNEQFF. CDR3 sequence (DNA): TGTGCCAGCAGTTCAAATGGACAGAACAATGAGCAGTTCTTC.

The chain has TRBV27 and TRBJ2-3, with D perhaps assigned TRBD1 or TRBD2 (6 bases each). From germline, CDR1 is MNHEY and CDR2 SMNVEV (reference sequence). CDR3 length: 14 residues. V shed 3 bases and J shed 6 bases, with 13 bases lying between them. The CDR3 reads CASSFWGAYDTQYF. CDR3 in DNA: TGTGCCAGCAGTTTCTGGGGGGCGTACGATACGCAGTATTTT.

This clonotype was counted only a few times. This chain uses TRBV5-1 with TRBJ2-7, with 8 bases lining up with TRBD1. Germline assignment: CDR1 SGHRS and CDR2 YFSETQ. CDR3 length equals 12 residues. Unmatched junction bases numbered 3, after V lost 5 bases and J lost 5 bases. The CDR3 sequence is CASRAGGDEQYF. The CDR3 region has the DNA TGCGCCAGCAGGGCAGGGGGCGACGAGCAGTACTTC.

This clonotype was observed a few times. This chain connects TRBV11-2 to TRBJ2-3; D remains ambiguous. Germline V gene lookup returns CDR1 SGHAT and CDR2 FQNNGV. There are 15 residues in the CDR3. V lost 4 bases and J lost 2, with 13 bases in between. The CDR3 nucleotides are TGTGCCAGCAGCTCGGACGGATATAACACAGATACGCAGTATTTT. Translation gives CASSSDGYNTDTQYF.

This chain uses TRBV20-1 with TRBJ1-4; TRBD1 matches 10 bases. Per germline, CDR1 DFQATT and CDR2 SNEGSKA (reference sequence). V gave up 6 bases and J gave up 7 bases; unmatched junction bases: 5. This CDR3 spans 13 amino acids. The CDR3 coding sequence is TGCAGTGCCCCGGGACAGGGGACTGAAAAACTGTTTTTT. This gives the protein CSAPGQGTEKLFF.

This clonotype was recorded at least ten times. The V call is TRBV29-1, the J call TRBJ2-7; 8 nucleotides agree with TRBD1. The CDR3 length is 13 residues. Germline V gene sequence: CDR1 SQVTM, CDR2 ANQGSEA. The junction had 9 bases not matched to a gene; V was cut back by 7 bases and J by 4 bases. Here the CDR3 reads CSARAGGEYEQYF. The CDR3 DNA reads as TGCAGCGCCAGAGCAGGGGGCGAGTACGAGCAGTACTTC.

This clonotype was seen at least ten times. The chain employs TRBV20-1 and TRBJ2-3; TRBD1 or TRBD2 may be the D gene (6 bases each). CDR1 DFQATT and CDR2 SNEGSKA come from the germline V gene (reference sequence). The CDR3 totals 12 residues. In DNA, the CDR3 is TGCAGCCCTGAGAGGGGGGCAGATACGCAGTATTTT. Residues: CSPERGADTQYF.

The chain has TRBV28 and TRBJ1-6, with 9 bases fitting TRBD1. In germline, CDR1 is MDHEN, CDR2 SYDVKM. The CDR3 runs 15 residues. After removal of 5 bases from V and 12 bases from J, the junction contained 11 bases not matched to a gene. CDR3 nucleotide sequence: TGTGCCAGCAGTCCTACGGGACAGGGCCGTAAACCCCTCCACTTT. This sequence encodes CASSPTGQGRKPLHF.

In its sample, this clonotype was seen many times. The genes are TRBV7-8 and TRBJ2-2, with TRBD2 matching 7 bases. Looked up from germline, CDR1 is SGHVS and CDR2 is FQNEAQ. The CDR3 sequence is 16 residues long. The V gene end was trimmed by 2 bases and the J gene end by 1 base; junction bases not matched to a gene: 4. This chain's CDR3 is CASSLHGGGNTGELFF. CDR3 DNA sequence: TGTGCCAGCAGCTTACATGGCGGGGGGAACACCGGGGAGCTGTTTTTT. The full variable domain, in which reference TRBV7-8 and TRBJ2-2 provide the parts outside the CDR3, is GAGVSQSPRYKVAKRGQDVALRCDPISGHVSLFWYQQALGQGPEFLTYFQNEAQLDKSGLPSDRFFAERPEGSVSTLKIQRTQQEDSAVYLCASSLHGGGNTGELFFGEGSRLTVL.

This clonotype is a singleton in its sample. The genes are TRBV12-3 or TRBV12-4 and TRBJ2-5; TRBD1 might be the D (6 bases). Trimming took 6 bases from V and 2 from J, leaving 10 bases between them. The CDR3 runs to 13 residues. The CDR3 region has the DNA TGTGCCAGCAGGAAACAGGGTCAAGAGACCCAGTACTTC. Amino acid sequence: CASRKQGQETQYF.

This clonotype was counted a few times. Here the CDR3 DNA reads TGCAGTGTGCAGGCACAGATGAACACTGAAGCTTTCTTT. It translates to CSVQAQMNTEAFF. The V call is TRBV20-1, the J call TRBJ1-1; the D is unclear. This CDR3 has 13 residues. Trimming stripped 7 bases from V and 0 bases from J, with 12 bases between. Germline V gene lookup returns CDR1 DFQATT and CDR2 SNEGSKA (reference sequence).

This clonotype has at least ten counts. The chain recombines TRBV4-1 with TRBJ2-3; D not certain. CDR1 is MGHRA and CDR2 is YSYEKL in the germline V gene. Trimming left V 1 base short and J 6 bases short, with 5 bases between. This CDR3 contains 12 residues. The CDR3 DNA is TGCGCCAGCAGCCAAGCTAGGGATACGCAGTATTTT. This sequence encodes CASSQARDTQYF.

A remark on this clonotype: This may come from a read error, since a much larger clone is one base off. The V call is TRBV7-8, the J call TRBJ2-7; a possible D gene is TRBD1 (5 bases). The CDR3 extends over 14 amino acids. Germline CDR1 SGHVS, CDR2 FQNEAQ. CDR3 nucleotide sequence: TGTGCCAGCATCTTAGGGGATCGTGCGGACGAGCAGTACTTC. It is translated as CASILGDRADEQYF.

CDR3 in amino acids: CASSFGTSSYNEQFF. The DNA for the CDR3 is TGTGCCAGCAGCTTTGGGACTTCCTCCTACAATGAGCAGTTCTTC. The J gene is TRBJ2-1, the V gene TRBV5-4; D perhaps matches TRBD2 (6 bases). This CDR3 region has 15 residues. CDR1 and CDR2 from the germline V gene are SGHNT and YYREEE (reference sequence). V lost 2 bases and J 0 bases, leaving 9 bases between the germline ends.

About this clonotype: A read error is possible here, since a much larger clone lies one base away. The CDR3 sequence is CAIRDYGRGAAPDSQSSYNEQFF. The DNA for the CDR3 is TGTGCCATCAGAGATTATGGGCGGGGGGCAGCCCCTGACTCACAAAGCTCCTACAATGAGCAGTTCTTC. The chain couples TRBV10-3 to TRBJ2-1; 8 bases line up with TRBD2. Germline CDR1 reads ENHRY; CDR2 reads SYGVKD. Germline trimming cut 6 bases from V and 0 bases from J; bases unmatched to any gene: 28. The CDR3 runs 23 residues.

The V call is TRBV19, the J call TRBJ2-6; D gene unclear. CDR3 length equals 15 residues. Germline V gene sequence: CDR1 LNHDA, CDR2 SQIVND (reference sequence). Trimming stripped 3 bases from V and 1 base from J, with 7 bases between. CDR3 in amino acids: CASSILGSGANVLTF. The CDR3 DNA sequence: TGTGCCAGTAGTATCTTAGGGTCTGGGGCCAACGTCCTGACTTTC.

This clonotype was seen more than once but under ten times. This chain joins TRBV5-1 and TRBJ2-1; 8 bases line up with TRBD2. The trim removed 5 bases at V and 2 bases at J, leaving 9 bases unmatched. From germline, CDR1 is SGHRS and CDR2 YFSETQ. This CDR3 has 16 amino acids. The CDR3 nucleotides read TGCGCCAGCAGTGGGGTCGGCGGGAGGACCTACAATGAGCAGTTCTTC. Translating it yields CASSGVGGRTYNEQFF.

The chain combines TRBV4-1 with TRBJ1-1, with D possibly TRBD1 on 5 matching bases. The CDR3 is made up of 15 amino acids. The V gene's germline CDR1 is MGHRA and CDR2 YSYEKL. V was cut by 3 bases and J by 0 bases, with 11 bases left in between. The CDR3 DNA reads as TGCGCCAGCAGCCAGCGGGGGACTTTGAACACTGAAGCTTTCTTT. It specifies CASSQRGTLNTEAFF.

There are many counts of this clonotype. In DNA form, the CDR3 reads TGTGCCAGCAGTTACGCCCCCCCATCGAGCTCCTACGAGCAGTACTTC. Amino acid sequence: CASSYAPPSSSYEQYF. The chain uses TRBV6-5 and TRBJ2-7; D call uncertain. With 2 bases removed from V and 0 bases from J, the gap between germline ends came to 14 bases. The CDR3 length is 16 residues. CDR1 and CDR2 (germline): MNHEY, SVGAGI.

This clonotype was seen repeatedly, ten times or more. The chain carries TRBV3-1 and TRBJ2-1, with 8 positions matching TRBD2. Trimming cost V 4 bases and J 5 bases; bases outside gene matches: 19. Per the germline V gene, CDR1 is LGHDT and CDR2 is YNNKEL (reference sequence). The CDR3 spans 19 residues. The CDR3 sequence is CASSPQDRAAGVRNNEQFF. CDR3 bases: TGTGCCAGCAGCCCGCAAGATAGGGCAGCGGGAGTTCGGAACAATGAGCAGTTCTTC.

This clonotype has ten or more counts. The V call is TRBV15, the J call TRBJ1-1; tentative D call: TRBD1 (5 bases). Germline V lookup: CDR1 LNHNV, CDR2 YYDKDF (reference sequence). The CDR3 spans 18 residues. Trimming removed 0 bases from V and 7 bases from J, with 24 bases in between. Here the CDR3 DNA reads TGTGCCACCAGCAGAGATCTGATAGGGTGGGGGTTAGGCGATGAAGCTTTCTTT. This gives the protein CATSRDLIGWGLGDEAFF.

The sample holds many counts of this clonotype. The chain couples TRBV4-1 to TRBJ1-2; D possibly corresponds to TRBD1 (6 bases). Germline lookup yields CDR1 MGHRA and CDR2 YSYEKL. V shed 6 bases and J shed 9 bases, with 20 bases lying between them. This CDR3 spans 14 amino acids. The CDR3, as DNA: TGCGCCAGCAGGACGCTACTGGACAGCAGGAGCTACACCTTC. Translated: CASRTLLDSRSYTF.

CDR3 residues: CASSQRGYGYTF. CDR3 DNA sequence: TGTGCCAGCAGCCAAAGGGGCTATGGCTACACCTTC. The gene calls are TRBV28 and TRBJ1-2, with D tentatively TRBD1 (5 bases). The CDR3 is 12 amino acids. The V and J ends lost 6 bases and 4 bases respectively, with 9 bases between them. Germline lookup yields CDR1 MDHEN and CDR2 SYDVKM.

This clonotype has ten or more counts. This chain links TRBV29-1 with TRBJ2-2; D call uncertain. Trimming pared 7 bases from V and 7 bases from J, leaving 10 bases between. CDR3 length equals 11 residues. From germline, CDR1 is SQVTM and CDR2 ANQGSEA. The DNA for the CDR3 is TGCAGCGATCTACTTGGCGGGGAGCTGTTTTTT. Translation: CSDLLGGELFF.

This clonotype was seen a few times. The chain has TRBV25-1 and TRBJ2-1, with 10 bases lining up with TRBD1. J was trimmed by 12 bases and V by 2 bases; bases with no gene match: 7. The CDR3 is 14 amino acids. Looked up from germline, CDR1 is MGHDK and CDR2 is SYGVNS. CDR3: CASSEGTGVLGQFF. In DNA, the CDR3 is TGTGCCAGCAGTGAAGGGACAGGGGTGTTAGGGCAGTTCTTC.

This clonotype was seen repeatedly, ten times or more. This rearrangement joins TRBV29-1 to TRBJ2-2, with 8 positions matching TRBD1. Trimming removed 2 bases from V and 1 base from J; junction bases left unmatched: 6. CDR3 length: 16 residues. In germline, CDR1 is SQVTM, CDR2 ANQGSEA. The CDR3 loop reads CSVELKGQGNTGELFF. The CDR3 DNA follows: TGCAGCGTTGAACTAAAAGGACAGGGGAACACCGGGGAGCTGTTTTTT.

This clonotype occurred many times. The chain has TRBV7-8 and TRBJ2-1; 7 nucleotides match TRBD1. This CDR3 contains 17 residues. Losses at the gene ends were 1 base for V and 0 bases for J; bases not matched to a gene: 6. Germline-derived CDR1 and CDR2 are SGHVS and FQNEAQ. CDR3 protein: CASSLVGDSLSYNEQFF. Written as DNA, the CDR3 is TGTGCCAGCAGCTTAGTAGGGGACAGCCTCTCCTACAATGAGCAGTTCTTC.